This T cell receptor (beta chain) was sequenced in a study of response to subunit inactivated influenza vaccine. Study-wide results and caveats: The authors suggested that few new T cells are recruited per seasonal influenza vaccination.

TCRdb analysed the RT-PCR reads with MiXCR anew, one entry per CDR3 protein. Seen here are about 190,000 distinct CDR3 sequences, approximately 15% observed once, and the top ten hold about 25%. With regard to this clonotype: What it recognizes is unknown.

Germline V gene sequence: CDR1 SGHDT, CDR2 YYEEEE. Trimming stripped 1 base from V and 9 bases from J, with 11 bases between. The CDR3 totals 12 residues. The TCR was taken from a man aged 45 to 65 who received an inactivated influenza vaccine. The chain uses TRBV5-6 and TRBJ2-7, with D perhaps being TRBD1 or TRBD2 (5 bases each). Sequencing used CD8+ T cells sorted from PBMCs, obtained about 5 days after vaccination. The CDR3 DNA sequence: TGTGCCAGCAGCTTGACAGGTGCGGGGCAGTACTTC. Translated, it gives CASSLTGAGQYF.